These T cell receptor beta chains were read from a single sample in a study of blood T cell repertoires in COVID-19. TCRdb's table, derived via immunoSEQ multiplex PCR, lists solely in-frame clones and lacks some. The sample has around 190,000 clones; approximately 90% are singletons. Sequenced input: peripheral blood. The receptors come from a man aged 25-40 years with acute or convalescent COVID-19. Both conserved end residues are part of each CDR3. The D gene is left open where the match is weak. Only part of the rows carry a size: once, few, many, or a class if the clone is expanded.

NA,TRBJ1-3,few,TRBV6-5,TGTGCCAGCAGTTACGAGTCCCCTAGCTCTGGAAACACCATATATTTT,CASSYESPSSGNTIYF
NA,TRBJ1-4,NA,TRBV4-1,TGCGCCAGCAGCCAAGAAACAGCCCCAACTAATGAAAAACTGTTTTTT,CASSQETAPTNEKLFF
TRBD1,TRBJ2-3,NA,TRBV6-4,TGTGCCAGCAGTGACTCGGCCGGGACAGGGGGCGAGGGGAATACGCAGTATTTT,CASSDSAGTGGEGNTQYF
NA,TRBJ1-1,NA,TRBV6-1,TGTGCCAGCTGTGAGGCGGCGGGTCGTCGGGCTGAAGCTTTCTTT,CASCEAAGRRAEAFF
NA,TRBJ2-1,NA,TRBV20-1,TGCAGTGCTAGGCGAGAGTATGAGCAGTTCTTC,CSARREYEQFF
NA,TRBJ1-2,NA,TRBV28,TGTGCCAGCCTAAGCAGGGGATTGGATGGCTACACCTTC,CASLSRGLDGYTF
NA,TRBJ2-2,once,TRBV5-1,TGCGCCAGCAGCGGCAGGGCCCCGAACACCGGGGAGCTGTTTTTT,CASSGRAPNTGELFF
NA,TRBJ1-2,NA,TRBV9,TGTGCCAGCAGCGGACTTCCAGGGAATGGCTACACCTTC,CASSGLPGNGYTF
NA,TRBJ1-2,NA,TRBV10-3,TGTGCCATCAGTGAGATAGTGGGCCGGGGGTATGGCTACACCTTC,CAISEIVGRGYGYTF
NA,TRBJ2-5,NA,TRBV9,TGTGCCAGCAGCGCGGGGATCCAAGAGACCCAGTACTTC,CASSAGIQETQYF
TRBD1,TRBJ1-2,NA,TRBV5-4,TGTGCCAGCAGCTTGCAAACAGGGGGCTATGGCTACACCTTC,CASSLQTGGYGYTF
NA,TRBJ2-2,NA,TRBV3-1/TRBV3-2,TGTGCCAGCAGCCAAGATCTGGGGCGGAGGGCCGGGGAGCTGTTTTTT,CASSQDLGRRAGELFF
NA,TRBJ1-5,NA,TRBV19,TGTGCCAGTAGTATAGGGAGAGGTCAGCCCCAGCATTTT,CASSIGRGQPQHF
NA,TRBJ2-7,NA,TRBV6-6,TGTGCCAGCAGTTACTCGGGACTGGACTCTGTTGAGCAGTACTTC,CASSYSGLDSVEQYF
TRBD1,TRBJ2-2,NA,TRBV10-1,TGCGCCAGCAGAGCCTCCCCACAGGGGCCCGGGGAGCTGTTTTTT,CASRASPQGPGELFF
NA,TRBJ1-5,few,TRBV15,TGTGCCACCAGCAGGAGTTTCCAGCCCCAGCATTTT,CATSRSFQPQHF
NA,TRBJ2-3,NA,TRBV19,TGTGCCAGCCGGATGGGGTGGGAGGAGCTCACAGATACGCAGTATTTT,CASRMGWEELTDTQYF
NA,TRBJ1-2,NA,TRBV4-1,TGCGCCAGCAGCCAAGAAATTAACATTCCCAACTATGGCTACACCTTC,CASSQEINIPNYGYTF
NA,TRBJ2-7,once,TRBV6-5,TGTGCCAGCAGTTACTCAAAGCCCTACGAGCAGTACTTC,CASSYSKPYEQYF
TRBD1,TRBJ1-1,NA,TRBV30,TGTGCCTGGAGTGGAATATCCAGGGGGTTCACTGAAGCTTTCTTT,CAWSGISRGFTEAFF
TRBD2,TRBJ2-5,NA,TRBV6-4,TGTGCCAGCAGCCTTCCGGGACTAGCGGGAGGCGGGGGAGAGACCCAGTACTTC,CASSLPGLAGGGGETQYF
NA,TRBJ2-3,NA,TRBV6-5,TGTGCCAGCAGTCTTCAGGAACGGGATACGCAGTATTTT,CASSLQERDTQYF
TRBD1,TRBJ1-6,NA,TRBV6-6,TGTGCCAGCAGCAAATACTTATTGGGACAGGGGGCGAGCTCCTATAATTCACCCCTCCACTTT,CASSKYLLGQGASSYNSPLHF
NA,TRBJ1-3,NA,TRBV6-5,TGTGCCAGCAGTTTGCTTCAGTACTCTGGAAACACCATATATTTT,CASSLLQYSGNTIYF
NA,TRBJ1-5,NA,TRBV6-1,TGTGCCAGCAGTGAAATTTACGAACTGGTCAACCAGCCCCAGCATTTT,CASSEIYELVNQPQHF
TRBD1,TRBJ1-2,NA,TRBV5-4,TGTGCCAGCAGCCCGACGACGGGACAGGGGGCGCGTGGCTACACCTTC,CASSPTTGQGARGYTF
TRBD1,TRBJ1-5,NA,TRBV10-3,TGTGCCACGCGAGGGACAGGGGGTCAGCCCCAGCATTTT,CATRGTGGQPQHF
NA,TRBJ1-2,NA,TRBV18,TGTGCCAGCTCACCATCCACGGGGAACTATGGCTACACCTTC,CASSPSTGNYGYTF
NA,TRBJ1-2,NA,TRBV19,TGTGCCAGTAGTATAAGGAGAAAGTATGGCTACACCTTC,CASSIRRKYGYTF
TRBD2,TRBJ2-7,once,TRBV28,TGTGCCAGCAGTTTCCCCGGACTAGCGGGGGGGGGAGAGCAGTACTTC,CASSFPGLAGGGEQYF
TRBD1,TRBJ1-2,NA,TRBV6-5,TGTGCCAGCAGTTTCCGGACAGGTCTTGATGGCTACACCTTC,CASSFRTGLDGYTF
TRBD1,TRBJ2-3,NA,TRBV3-1/TRBV3-2,TGTGCCAGCAGCCAAGGGCAGGGGGCGTACGCAGATACGCAGTATTTT,CASSQGQGAYADTQYF